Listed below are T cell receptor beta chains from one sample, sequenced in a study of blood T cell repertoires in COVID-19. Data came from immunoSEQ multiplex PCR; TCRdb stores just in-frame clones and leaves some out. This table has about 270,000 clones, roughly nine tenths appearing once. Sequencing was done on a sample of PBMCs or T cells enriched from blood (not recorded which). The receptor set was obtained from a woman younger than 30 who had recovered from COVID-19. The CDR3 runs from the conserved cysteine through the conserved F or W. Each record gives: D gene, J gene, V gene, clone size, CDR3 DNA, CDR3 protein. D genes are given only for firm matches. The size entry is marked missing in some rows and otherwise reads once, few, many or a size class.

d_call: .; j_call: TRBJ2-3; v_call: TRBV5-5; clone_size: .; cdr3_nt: TGTGCCAGCAGCTTGTCAAGCACAGATACGCAGTATTTT; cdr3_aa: CASSLSSTDTQYF
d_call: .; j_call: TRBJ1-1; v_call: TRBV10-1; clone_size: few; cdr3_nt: TGCGCCAGCAGTCTCGGGAACACTGAAGCTTTCTTT; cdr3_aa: CASSLGNTEAFF
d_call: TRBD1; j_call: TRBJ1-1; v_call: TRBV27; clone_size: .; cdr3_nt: TGTGCCAGCAGAGATACAGGGGGCAGCACTGAAGCTTTCTTT; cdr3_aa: CASRDTGGSTEAFF
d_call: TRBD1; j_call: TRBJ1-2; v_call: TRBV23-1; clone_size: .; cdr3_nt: TGCGCCAGCAGATTCACGGACAGGAGGGATGGCTACACCTTC; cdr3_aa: CASRFTDRRDGYTF
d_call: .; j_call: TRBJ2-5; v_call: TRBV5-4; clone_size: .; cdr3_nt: TGTGCCAGCAGCACATGGGGAGGAGAGACCCAGTACTTC; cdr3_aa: CASSTWGGETQYF
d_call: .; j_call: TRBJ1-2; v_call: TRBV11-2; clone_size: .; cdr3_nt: TGTGCCAGCAGCTTGGGCGACAGCTTCTATGGCTACACCTTC; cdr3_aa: CASSLGDSFYGYTF
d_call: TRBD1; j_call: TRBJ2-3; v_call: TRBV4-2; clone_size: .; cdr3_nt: TGTGCCAGCAGCCAAGGGGACAGAAGGACGCAGTATTTT; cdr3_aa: CASSQGDRRTQYF
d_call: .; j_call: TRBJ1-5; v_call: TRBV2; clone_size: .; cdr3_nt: TGTGCCAGCAGTGCTGTCGGGGTTCAGCCCCAGCATTTT; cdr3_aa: CASSAVGVQPQHF
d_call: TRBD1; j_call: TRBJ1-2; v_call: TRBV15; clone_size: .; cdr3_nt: TGTGCCACCAGCAGAGCGAGGACAGGGGTCTATGGCTACACCTTC; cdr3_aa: CATSRARTGVYGYTF
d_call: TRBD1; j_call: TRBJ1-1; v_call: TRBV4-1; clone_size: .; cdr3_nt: TGCGCCAGCAGCCAGCCGGGACAGGGAATTTCCACTGAAGCTTTCTTT; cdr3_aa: CASSQPGQGISTEAFF
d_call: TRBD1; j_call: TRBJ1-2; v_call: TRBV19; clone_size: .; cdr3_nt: TGTGCCAGTAGTAGAGACAGGGGGCTCGGTGGCTACACCTTC; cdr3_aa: CASSRDRGLGGYTF
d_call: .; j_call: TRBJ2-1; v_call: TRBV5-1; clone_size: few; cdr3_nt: TGCGCCAGCAGCTTTAATGATGAGCAGTTCTTC; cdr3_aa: CASSFNDEQFF